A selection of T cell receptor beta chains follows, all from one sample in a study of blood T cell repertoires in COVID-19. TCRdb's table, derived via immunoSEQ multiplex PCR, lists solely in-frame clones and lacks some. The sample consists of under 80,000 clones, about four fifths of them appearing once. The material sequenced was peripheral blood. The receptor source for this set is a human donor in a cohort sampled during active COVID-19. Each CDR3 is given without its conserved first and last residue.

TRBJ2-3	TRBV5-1	ASSNSGRPDTQY
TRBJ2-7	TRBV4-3	ASSQRLGYEQY
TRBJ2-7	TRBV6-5	ASSRSQGAGYEQY
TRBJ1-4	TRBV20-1	RGQGGEKLF
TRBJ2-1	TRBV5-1	ASSFKGLADRVGEQF
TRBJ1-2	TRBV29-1	SVPSENYGYT
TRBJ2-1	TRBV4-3	ASSQEKVRGGEQF
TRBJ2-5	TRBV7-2	ASTKGLAGAAGD
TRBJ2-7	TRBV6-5	ASSTGTGASEQY
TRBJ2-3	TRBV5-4	ASSAGQVSTDTQY
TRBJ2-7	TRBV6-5	ASSNSDRGGEQY
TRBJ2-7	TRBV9	ASSFSGGSSYEQY
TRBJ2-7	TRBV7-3	ASSQGTGLSYEQY
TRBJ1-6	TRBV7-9	ASSAQGLDSPLH
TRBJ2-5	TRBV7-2	ASSLAGGVETQY
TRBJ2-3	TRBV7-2	ASSLRLAGDTQY
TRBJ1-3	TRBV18	ASSQDRVGTGNTIY
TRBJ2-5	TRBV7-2	ASSLAGLAGVGETQY
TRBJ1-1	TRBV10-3	ATPQGAGYLNTEAF
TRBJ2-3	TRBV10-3	AIRGAPVAPDTQY
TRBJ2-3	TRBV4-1	ASSQGGGGWGTDTQY
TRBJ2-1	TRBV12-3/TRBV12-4	AGGGPREQF
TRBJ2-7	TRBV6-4	ASTTSGGKGSEQY
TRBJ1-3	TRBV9	ASSQTAGATGNTIY
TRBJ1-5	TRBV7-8	ASSSGTGGINQPQH
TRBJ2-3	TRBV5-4	ASSLRSGGVDTQY
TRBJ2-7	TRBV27	ASSLQGTYEQY
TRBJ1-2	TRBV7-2	ASSTNRAGYT
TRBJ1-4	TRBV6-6	ASSSSPRFKMEKLF
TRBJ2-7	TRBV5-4	ASSDGQGPVEQY
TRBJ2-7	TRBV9	ASSVAPLAGAGEQY
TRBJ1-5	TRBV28	ASSLSGRGGQPQH
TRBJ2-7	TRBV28	ASSYSGLGNYEQY
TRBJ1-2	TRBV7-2	ASEKVAGENYGYT
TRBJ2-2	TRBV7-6	ASSLGTGDTGELF
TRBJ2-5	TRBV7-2	ASSKPQGYQETQY
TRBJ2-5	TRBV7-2	ASSPGQIQETQY
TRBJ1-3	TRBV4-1	ASSHADSGSGNTIY
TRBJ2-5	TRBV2	ASSPTWTSQETQY
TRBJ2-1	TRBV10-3	AISPDLVGGVVNEQF
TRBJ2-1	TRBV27	ASSLPGTTNNEQF
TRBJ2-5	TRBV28	ASSLAGRQETQY
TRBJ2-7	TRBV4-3	ASSQGAESSYEQY
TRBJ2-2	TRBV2	ASSEVGGQGAFGELF
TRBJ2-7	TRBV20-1	SASDPSGTYEQY
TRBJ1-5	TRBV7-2	ASSLYTGGSNQPQH
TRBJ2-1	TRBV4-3	ASSQDYYNEQF
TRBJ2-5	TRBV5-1	ASSLDLQETQY
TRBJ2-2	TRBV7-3	ASSRDRATTGELF
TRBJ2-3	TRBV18	ASSPPAGGLTDTQY
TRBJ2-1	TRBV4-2	ASSPGWDREGNEQF
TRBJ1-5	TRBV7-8	ASSLDQGMNQPQH
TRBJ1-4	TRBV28	ASSLGTTGLREKLF
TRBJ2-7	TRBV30	AWRPGLAGWDYEQY
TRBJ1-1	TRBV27	ASRMDRLNTEAF